This TCR beta chain was identified during a study of cytomegalovirus exposure and HLA in healthy donors (dated by TCRdb to the late 2010s). A note on the overall study: According to a later analysis, the 120 or so validation repertoires were produced on the same platform as the roughly 720 repertoires of the first cohort. The study aimed to test whether cataloging public T cell receptors could reveal signatures of past pathogen exposure. Besides the first cohort of roughly 700 subjects, a separate validation cohort made up of 90 to 150 different subjects was used. The study combined high-throughput TCR immunosequencing, statistical association of individual TCRs with disease status, and machine learning to predict cytomegalovirus infection status. Here is what the overall study found, with its caveats: According to the authors, the approach could potentially be generalized to other disease states and immunological phenotypes. The classifier was reported to diagnose cytomegalovirus status with high specificity and sensitivity in both the original cohort and the validation cohort. Across donors, most TCR sequences were observed very rarely, whereas some public TCRs were present in many individuals. In a later analysis, TCRs clustered in the first cohort were found to also tend to co-occur in the 120 validation repertoires, with approximately 93% of cluster scores above 0. A few of the identified cytomegalovirus-associated TCR beta chains were confirmed in vitro to be specific for cytomegalovirus antigens. In the study, 150 to 200 TCR beta chains were listed as associated with cytomegalovirus. A later analysis lacked HLA typing for the validation cohort, so it scored co-occurrence in that cohort across all 110 or so repertoires.

V and J lose 2 bases and 12 bases, and a span of 10 bases separates them. Including cysteine and phenylalanine, the CDR3 has 12 amino acids. Only the CDR3 DNA is retained, 36 bases long and in frame from the first base. CDR1 SGHTA and CDR2 FQGNSA are derived from the germline V gene. Libraries were constructed by the immunoSEQ multiplex PCR assay. As for how the authors treated the data: A statistical classification framework was built for diagnosing cytomegalovirus status from the catalog of TCR beta chain sequences. As stored in TCRdb, this immuneACCESS dataset retains in-frame rearrangements with V and J assigned. A fraction of the clones does not appear; measured against another copy, unresolved V genes explain less than half of the discrepancy, and the remainder lacks a known reason. Clonal size and the V and J genes are those of that table, whereas D and trimming came from the DNA. The sample table lists 300,000 to 400,000 clones, roughly 90% of them with a count of one. The ten largest clones add up to about 0.96% of the sample.

As for this clone: There is no known antigen for this receptor. Per-base qualities were not stored, and no clone one base away is much larger.

Donors formed part of the validation cohort, which comprised 120 or so subjects and was distinct from the first cohort of several hundred subjects. The specimen was PBMCs. In this chain, TRBV7-2 is recombined with TRBJ1-4; the D gene cannot be resolved reliably. The sequence derives from a young man in good health and CMV-seronegative. The CDR3 protein: CASSLNRVELFF. The sequence in DNA is TGTGCCAGCAGCTTAAACCGCGTCGAACTGTTTTTT.